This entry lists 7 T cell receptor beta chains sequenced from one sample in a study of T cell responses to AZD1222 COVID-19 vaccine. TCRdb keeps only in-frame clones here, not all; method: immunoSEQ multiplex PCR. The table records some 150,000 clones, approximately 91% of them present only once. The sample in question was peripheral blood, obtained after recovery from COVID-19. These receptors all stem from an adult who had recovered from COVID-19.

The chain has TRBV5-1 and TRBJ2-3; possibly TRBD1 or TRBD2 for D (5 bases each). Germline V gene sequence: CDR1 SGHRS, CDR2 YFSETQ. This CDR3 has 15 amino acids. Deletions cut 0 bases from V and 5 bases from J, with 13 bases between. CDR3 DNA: TGCGCCAGCAGCTTGGATGGCAGGGACGTAGATACGCAGTATTTT. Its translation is CASSLDGRDVDTQYF.

CDR3 amino acids: CASSSDRAYPNTIYF. CDR3 nucleotides: TGTGCCAGCAGCTCCGACAGGGCGTATCCAAACACCATATATTTT. This chain joins TRBV7-2 and TRBJ1-3, with TRBD1 matching 7 bases. V lost 4 bases, J lost 6 bases, and 9 bases stayed unmatched. Germline V gene sequence: CDR1 SGHTA, CDR2 FQGNSA. The CDR3 has 15 amino acids.

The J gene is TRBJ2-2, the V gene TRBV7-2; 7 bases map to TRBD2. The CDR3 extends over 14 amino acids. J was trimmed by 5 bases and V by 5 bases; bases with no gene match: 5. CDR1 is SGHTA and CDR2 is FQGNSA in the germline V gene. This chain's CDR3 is CASSLDGRTGELFF. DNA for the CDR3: TGTGCCAGCAGCCTGGACGGGAGGACCGGGGAGCTGTTTTTT.

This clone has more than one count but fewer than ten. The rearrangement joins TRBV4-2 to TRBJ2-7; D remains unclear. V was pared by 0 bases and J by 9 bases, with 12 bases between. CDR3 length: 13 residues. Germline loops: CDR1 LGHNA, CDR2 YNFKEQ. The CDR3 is CASSQDRSVWQYF. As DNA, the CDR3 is TGTGCCAGCAGCCAAGATAGATCCGTTTGGCAGTACTTC.

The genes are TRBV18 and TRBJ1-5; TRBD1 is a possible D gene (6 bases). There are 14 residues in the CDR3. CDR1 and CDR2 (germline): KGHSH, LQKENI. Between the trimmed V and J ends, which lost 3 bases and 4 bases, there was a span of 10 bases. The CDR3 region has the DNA TGTGCCAGCTCACCGACAGGACAGAATCAGCCCCAGCATTTT. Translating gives CASSPTGQNQPQHF.

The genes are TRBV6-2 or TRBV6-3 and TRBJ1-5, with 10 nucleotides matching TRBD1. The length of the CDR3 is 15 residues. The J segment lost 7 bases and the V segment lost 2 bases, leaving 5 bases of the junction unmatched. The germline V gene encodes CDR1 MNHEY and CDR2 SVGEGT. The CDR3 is CASSYGTGDLQPQHF. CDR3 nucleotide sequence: TGTGCCAGCAGTTACGGGACAGGGGATTTACAGCCCCAGCATTTT.

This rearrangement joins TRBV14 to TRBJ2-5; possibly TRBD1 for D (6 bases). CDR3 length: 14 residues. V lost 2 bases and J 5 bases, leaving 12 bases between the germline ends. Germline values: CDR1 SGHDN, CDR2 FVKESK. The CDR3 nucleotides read TGTGCCAGCAGCCAACAGGGGTGCGGGGAGACCCAGTACTTC. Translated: CASSQQGCGETQYF.